This TCR beta chain was captured by sequencing in a study of cytomegalovirus exposure and HLA in healthy donors. For the study at large: Of 300 to 450 genotyped donors, approximately 80% clustered with self-reported Caucasian donors. General study results and limits: Upon later analysis, TCR association rates were observed to vary by HLA locus, being highest for DRB1 and lowest for HLA-C. The authors listed 150 or so TCR beta chains as cytomegalovirus-associated. A later analysis linked a missense variant in DCLRE1C to the trimming of TCR beta V and J genes.

This CDR3 spans 13 amino acids. CDR1 and CDR2 (germline): GTSNPN, SVGIG (reference sequence). Unmatched junction bases numbered 3, after V lost 3 bases and J lost 9 bases. Primers: 60 Vbeta forward and 13 Jbeta reverse. This table comes from immunoSEQ multiplex PCR, and its TCRdb copy is limited to in-frame clones, with some not included. The repertoire table contains some 110,000 clones. Comments on this clone: The antigen is not known.

The rearrangement joins TRBV30 to TRBJ1-6; 9 positions match TRBD1. Sequencing was carried out using PBMCs. The sequence was obtained from a young man in good health and CMV-seronegative. The CDR3 region is CAWSRQGGSPLHF. CDR3 nucleotide sequence: TGTGCCTGGAGCCGACAGGGGGGTTCACCCCTCCACTTT.